Following are 27 T cell receptor beta chains from one sample sequenced in a study of T cells in Graves' hyperthyroidism and ophthalmopathy. From RNA transcripts, TCR beta CDR3 regions were amplified. Primed by the HTBI set, a first-round RT-PCR was run on the TCR CDR3. TCRdb re-called the multiplex PCR reads through MiXCR, storing one row per CDR3 protein. The sample yields 700,000 to 850,000 distinct CDR3 sequences, 35% seen once. Input material: blood. These receptors all stem from a woman in her forties with Graves' hyperthyroidism.

J is TRBJ2-7 and V is TRBV6-5; the D gene could be TRBD1 or TRBD2 (6 bases each). With 4 bases removed from V and 2 bases from J, the gap between germline ends came to 18 bases. CDR1 and CDR2 (germline): MNHEY, SVGAGI. The CDR3 spans 16 residues. CDR3 bases: TGTGCCAGCAGTTTCCCGAGGGGGGAAAAGGCCTACGAGCAGTACTTC. It specifies CASSFPRGEKAYEQYF.

The sample holds many counts of this clonotype. The chain carries TRBV7-2 and TRBJ1-3, with TRBD1 as a possible D gene (5 bases). There are 14 residues in the CDR3. V was pared by 5 bases and J by 2 bases, with 10 bases between. Germline V lookup: CDR1 SGHTA, CDR2 FQGNSA. The CDR3 DNA is TGTGCCAGCAGCCCTGGGGGGACTGGAAACACCATATATTTT. Amino acid sequence: CASSPGGTGNTIYF. Drawing the rest from reference TRBV7-2 and TRBJ1-3, the complete variable domain is GAGVSQSPSNKVTEKGKDVELRCDPISGHTALYWYRQSLGQGLEFLIYFQGNSAPDKSGLPSDRFSAERTGGSVSTLTIQRTQQEDSAVYLCASSPGGTGNTIYFGEGSWLTVV.

This clonotype was detected many times. This chain uses TRBV14 with TRBJ1-1; no reliable D call. The CDR3 totals 12 residues. In germline, CDR1 is SGHDN, CDR2 FVKESK. Trimming left V 4 bases short and J 5 bases short, with 8 bases between. In DNA, the CDR3 is TGTGCCAGCAGCCTAGCGCGGACTGAAGCTTTCTTT. It is translated as CASSLARTEAFF.

The genes are TRBV2 and TRBJ1-2; D not certain. CDR1 is SNHLY and CDR2 is FYNNEI in the germline V gene. V was clipped by 5 bases and J by 0 bases, with 13 bases between them. This CDR3 has 15 amino acids. DNA of the CDR3: TGTGCCAGCAGTTCCACCAACCTAGCTAACTATGGCTACACCTTC. Encoded protein: CASSSTNLANYGYTF. The full variable domain, its missing parts supplied by reference TRBV2 and TRBJ1-2, is EPEVTQTPSHQVTQMGQEVILRCVPISNHLYFYWYRQILGQKVEFLVSFYNNEISEKSEIFDDQFSVERPDGSNFTLKIRSTKLEDSAMYFCASSSTNLANYGYTFGSGTRLTVV.

At least ten counts were recorded for this clonotype. V usage is TRBV29-1 and J usage is TRBJ1-2; D remains ambiguous. The CDR3 consists of 12 residues. V was pared by 5 bases and J by 8 bases, with 15 bases between. Germline lookup yields CDR1 SQVTM and CDR2 ANQGSEA. The CDR3 loop reads CSVSDGRLGYTF. The CDR3 DNA follows: TGCAGCGTTTCTGACGGACGCTTGGGCTACACCTTC.

This clonotype came up a few times. The chain couples TRBV4-3 to TRBJ2-5, with no clear D. The CDR3 runs 14 residues. Germline V gene lookup returns CDR1 LGHNA and CDR2 YSLEER. The germline V and J ends were trimmed by 0 bases and 5 bases, with 10 bases remaining between them. The CDR3 nucleotides read TGCGCCAGCAGCCAAGACACCTTCGGGGAGACCCAGTACTTC. Amino acids: CASSQDTFGETQYF.

This clonotype has only a few counts. The V call is TRBV20-1, the J call TRBJ2-7; D is unclear. From germline, CDR1 is DFQATT and CDR2 SNEGSKA (reference sequence). V was clipped by 6 bases and J by 5 bases, with 17 bases between them. The CDR3 has 13 amino acids. CDR3 coding DNA: TGCAGTGCCCTAAATCCTGTATCCAACGAGCAGTACTTC. Translating gives CSALNPVSNEQYF.

V is TRBV10-3 and J is TRBJ1-3; D is unclear. The CDR3 covers 16 residues. Per germline, CDR1 ENHRY and CDR2 SYGVKD. Trimming shortened V by 0 bases and J by 0 bases, and 9 bases separated the two germline ends. This CDR3 reads CAISESLVISGNTIYF. CDR3 in DNA: TGTGCCATCAGTGAGTCGCTGGTAATCTCTGGAAACACCATATATTTT.

In the case of this clonotype: A read error is possible here, since a much larger clone lies one base away. The chain couples TRBV11-1 to TRBJ1-4, with a tentative D call TRBD1 (6 bases). The CDR3 loop spans 14 amino acids. Germline assignment: CDR1 SGHAT and CDR2 FQDESV (reference sequence). For the CDR3, the DNA is TGTGCCAGCAGCGTCGGACAGTCTAATGGAAAACTGTTTTTT. Protein sequence: CASSVGQSNGKLFF.

A word on this clonotype: A much larger clone differs from this one at a single base, so this may be a read error. No conserved phenylalanine or tryptophan is present at the end of the CDR3, so a read error is the likely explanation. V and J are TRBV7-9 and TRBJ1-5; TRBD1 matches 7 bases. The germline V gene encodes CDR1 SEHNR and CDR2 FQNEAQ (reference sequence). This CDR3 spans 13 amino acids. V was pared by 5 bases and J by 8 bases, with 6 bases of the junction left unmatched. In DNA, the CDR3 is TGTGCCAGCAGCGGCAGGGGGAGGGAGCCCCAGCATCTT. Its protein product is CASSGRGREPQHL.

This clonotype was seen ten or more times. This rearrangement joins TRBV4-3 to TRBJ1-2; 7 bases match TRBD1. CDR3 size: 14 residues. V was clipped by 3 bases and J by 6 bases; unmatched bases: 7. Germline loops: CDR1 LGHNA, CDR2 YSLEER. This CDR3 reads CASSQVDRENGYTF. For the CDR3, the DNA is TGCGCCAGCAGCCAGGTCGACAGGGAGAATGGCTACACCTTC.

J is TRBJ1-3 and V is TRBV27, with D unresolved. Germline loops: CDR1 MNHEY, CDR2 SMNVEV (reference sequence). The V gene lost 8 bases and the J gene lost 0 bases, with 5 bases spanning the gap. This CDR3 comprises 12 residues. The CDR3 nucleotides are TGTGCCAGCTGGTCCTCTGGAAACACCATATATTTT. Encoded protein: CASWSSGNTIYF.

This clonotype was seen ten or more times. V is TRBV9 and J is TRBJ2-5, with D unclear. The CDR3 spans 13 residues. V lost 0 bases, J lost 5 bases, and 8 bases lay in between. Germline lookup yields CDR1 SGDLS and CDR2 YYNGEE. The CDR3 nucleotides are TGTGCCAGCAGCGTAGACGCCGATGAGACCCAGTACTTC. Its protein is CASSVDADETQYF.

As to this clonotype: A much larger clonotype is one base distant, so this may be a read error. The rearrangement uses TRBV10-3 and TRBJ2-7; D call uncertain. The CDR3 sequence is 14 residues long. The germline CDR1 and CDR2 sequences are ENHRY and SYGVKD. CDR3 protein: CAINNTTRIYEQCF. CDR3 nucleotide sequence: TGTGCCATCAACAACACGACAAGAATCTACGAGCAGTGCTTC.

This chain uses TRBV6-1 with TRBJ2-2, with D tentatively TRBD1 (6 bases). This CDR3 is 15 amino acids long. V was trimmed by 6 bases and J by 4 bases, leaving 15 bases between them. Germline CDR1 is MNHNS and CDR2 is SASEGT. CDR3 sequence: CASRTYRVGTGELFF. CDR3 DNA: TGTGCCAGCAGAACTTACAGGGTTGGCACCGGGGAGCTGTTTTTT.

The chain carries TRBV19 and TRBJ1-1; D perhaps matches TRBD1 (5 bases). The germline V gene encodes CDR1 LNHDA and CDR2 SQIVND (reference sequence). The CDR3 runs 16 residues. V lost 4 bases, J lost 5 bases, and 20 bases lay in between. The CDR3 loop is CASSNAGKTPRTEAFF. The DNA of the CDR3 is TGTGCCAGTAGTAACGCAGGGAAAACCCCGAGAACTGAAGCTTTCTTT.

To note about this clonotype: A much bigger clone sits one base away, suggesting this may be a read error. This sequence joins TRBV24-1 and TRBJ1-5; no clear D. The CDR3 is 13 residues long. Per germline, CDR1 KGHDR and CDR2 SFDVKD. DNA of the CDR3: TGTGCCAGCAGTGTGGGGAATGGTCAGCCCCACCATTTT. Protein product: CASSVGNGQPHHF.

The rearrangement joins TRBV6-5 to TRBJ2-7; 10 bases fit TRBD1. J gave up 2 bases and V 6 bases, and 4 bases lay outside the gene matches. CDR3 length: 14 amino acids. Germline V lookup: CDR1 MNHEY, CDR2 SVGAGI. Written as DNA, the CDR3 is TGTGCCAGCAGGCAAGGACAGGGGGCCTACGAGCAGTACTTC. Encoded protein: CASRQGQGAYEQYF.

The chain joins TRBV25-1 to TRBJ1-3; D gene uncertain. Germline V CDR1 and CDR2: MGHDK, SYGVNS. Between the trimmed V and J ends, which lost 4 bases and 2 bases, there was a span of 9 bases. The CDR3 covers 14 residues. The CDR3 sequence is CASSVSKTGNTIYF. For the CDR3, the DNA is TGTGCCAGCAGTGTATCAAAGACTGGAAACACCATATATTTT.

This chain links TRBV11-2 with TRBJ2-5, with a possible D match to TRBD1 (6 bases). In germline, CDR1 is SGHAT, CDR2 FQNNGV. V lost 4 bases, J lost 7 bases, and 22 bases lay in between. There are 16 residues in the CDR3. The CDR3 region has the DNA TGTGCCAGCAGCTCACTCCGAGGGACATTAGCTGGGACCCAGTACTTC. As protein: CASSSLRGTLAGTQYF.

Remarks on this clonotype: It is unclear where the CDR3 begins or ends on the DNA, so no DNA is shown, and the CDR3 is as TCRdb lists it. J is TRBJ2-5 and V is TRBV7-2; TRBD1 is the table's D call, not checked against the DNA. Counting both end residues, the CDR3 totals 19 amino acids. Germline V gene data show CDR1 as SGHTA and CDR2 as FQGNSA. The CDR3 is CASRGGGGAPTFGSGTQYF.

This rearrangement joins TRBV12-3 or TRBV12-4 to TRBJ2-6; D tentatively reads TRBD1 or TRBD2 (5 bases each). This CDR3 is 17 amino acids long. V lost 3 bases and J 4 bases, leaving 16 bases between the germline ends. CDR3 DNA sequence: TGTGCCAGCAGTTTGAGGGGAACGAACACCGGGGCCAACGTCCTGACTTTC. Translating gives CASSLRGTNTGANVLTF.

The V gene is TRBV4-1, the J gene TRBJ1-5, with D maybe TRBD1 (6 bases). CDR3 length: 16 amino acids. The germline gives CDR1 MGHRA, CDR2 YSYEKL. The V end lost 0 bases, the J end lost 5 bases, and 14 bases lay between the germline ends. The CDR3 DNA reads as TGCGCCAGCAGCCAAGAGGCACAGGGTGGGCATCAGCCCCAGCATTTT. It translates to CASSQEAQGGHQPQHF.

Of note for this clonotype: This sequence may be a read error, since a much larger clone differs from it by one base. The CDR3 does not end in the conserved phenylalanine or tryptophan, so this is likely a read error. The chain employs TRBV7-2 and TRBJ1-2, with a tentative D call TRBD1 (6 bases). The CDR3 extends over 14 amino acids. Trimming left V 0 bases short and J 6 bases short, with 11 bases between. CDR1 SGHTA and CDR2 FQGNSA come from the germline V gene. The CDR3 here is CASSLAGGEDGYTL. The DNA of the CDR3 is TGTGCCAGCAGCTTAGCTGGGGGCGAGGATGGCTACACCCTC.

This clonotype was seen repeatedly, ten times or more. V is TRBV10-1 and J is TRBJ1-1; 8 bases are shared with TRBD1. The CDR3 spans 14 residues. V trimming: 0 bases; J trimming: 12 bases; junction bases outside the gene matches: 9. Germline loops: CDR1 WNHNN, CDR2 SYGVQD (reference sequence). The CDR3 reads CASSESRGQGGSFF. The CDR3 DNA reads TGCGCCAGCAGTGAGTCGAGAGGACAGGGCGGCTCTTTCTTT.

In this sample, this clonotype turned up many times. This chain uses TRBV10-3 with TRBJ2-7, with no clear D. V shed 0 bases and J shed 2 bases, with 8 bases lying between them. The CDR3 sequence is 14 residues long. Germline V lookup: CDR1 ENHRY, CDR2 SYGVKD. The CDR3 spells CAISESGSTYEQYF. As DNA, the CDR3 is TGTGCCATCAGTGAGTCGGGCAGTACCTACGAGCAGTACTTC.

This clonotype was seen a few times. The rearrangement links TRBV7-1 to TRBJ1-1; no definite D call. TRBV7-1 is labeled an ORF, and its function is uncertain. V was pared by 2 bases and J by 0 bases, with 10 bases between. There are 15 residues in the CDR3. The DNA of the CDR3 is TGTGCCAGCAGCTCACGACCAAATTTGAACACTGAAGCTTTCTTT. As protein: CASSSRPNLNTEAFF.